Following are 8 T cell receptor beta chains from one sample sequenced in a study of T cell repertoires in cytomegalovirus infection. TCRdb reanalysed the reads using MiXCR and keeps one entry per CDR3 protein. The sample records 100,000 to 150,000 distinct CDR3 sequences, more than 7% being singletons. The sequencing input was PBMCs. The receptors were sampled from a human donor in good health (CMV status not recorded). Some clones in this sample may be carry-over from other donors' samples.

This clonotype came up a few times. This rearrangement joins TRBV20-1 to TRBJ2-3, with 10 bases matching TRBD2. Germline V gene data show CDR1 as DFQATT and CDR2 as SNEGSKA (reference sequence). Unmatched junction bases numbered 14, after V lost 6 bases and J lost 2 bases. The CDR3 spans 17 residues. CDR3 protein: CSAPGMEGLAFTDTQYF. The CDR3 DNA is TGCAGTGCCCCGGGGATGGAGGGACTAGCGTTCACAGATACGCAGTATTTT.

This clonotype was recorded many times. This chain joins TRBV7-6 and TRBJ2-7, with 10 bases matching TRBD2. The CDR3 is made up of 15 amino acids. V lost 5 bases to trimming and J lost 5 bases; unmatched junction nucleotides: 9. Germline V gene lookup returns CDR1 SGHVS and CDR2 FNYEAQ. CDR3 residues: CASSVVAGGYHEQYF. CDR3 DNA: TGTGCCAGCAGCGTCGTAGCGGGGGGTTATCACGAGCAGTACTTC.

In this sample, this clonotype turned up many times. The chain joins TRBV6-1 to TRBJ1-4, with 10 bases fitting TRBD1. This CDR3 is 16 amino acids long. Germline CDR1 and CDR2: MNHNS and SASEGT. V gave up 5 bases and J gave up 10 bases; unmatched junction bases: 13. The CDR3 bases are TGTGCCAGCAGTCCCCTCCCCGGGACAGGGGTGGGAAAACTGTTTTTT. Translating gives CASSPLPGTGVGKLFF.

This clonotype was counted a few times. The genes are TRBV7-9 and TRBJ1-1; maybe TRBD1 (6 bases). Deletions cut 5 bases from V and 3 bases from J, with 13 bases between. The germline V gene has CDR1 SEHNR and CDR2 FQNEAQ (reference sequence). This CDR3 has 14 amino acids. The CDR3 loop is CASSRRDTHTEAFF. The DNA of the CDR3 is TGTGCCAGCAGCCGGAGGGACACCCACACTGAAGCTTTCTTT.

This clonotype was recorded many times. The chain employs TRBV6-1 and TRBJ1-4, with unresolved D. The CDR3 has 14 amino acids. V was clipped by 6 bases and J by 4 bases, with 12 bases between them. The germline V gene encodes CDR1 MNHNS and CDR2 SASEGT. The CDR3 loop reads CASSGGRSNEKLFF. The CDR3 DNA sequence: TGTGCCAGCAGCGGCGGACGGAGTAATGAAAAACTGTTTTTT.

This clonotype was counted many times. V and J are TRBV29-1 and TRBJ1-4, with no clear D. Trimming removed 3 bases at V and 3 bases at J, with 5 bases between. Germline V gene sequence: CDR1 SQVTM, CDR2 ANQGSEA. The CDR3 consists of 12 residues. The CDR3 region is CSVEVPNEKLFF. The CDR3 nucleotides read TGCAGCGTTGAGGTGCCTAATGAAAAACTGTTTTTT.

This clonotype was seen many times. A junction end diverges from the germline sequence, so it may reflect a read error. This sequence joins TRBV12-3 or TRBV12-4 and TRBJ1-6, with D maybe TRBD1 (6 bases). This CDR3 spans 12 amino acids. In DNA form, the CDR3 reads TGTGCCAGCAGTCTAGGGGACACGGGACATCGGTTT. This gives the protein CASSLGDTGHRF.

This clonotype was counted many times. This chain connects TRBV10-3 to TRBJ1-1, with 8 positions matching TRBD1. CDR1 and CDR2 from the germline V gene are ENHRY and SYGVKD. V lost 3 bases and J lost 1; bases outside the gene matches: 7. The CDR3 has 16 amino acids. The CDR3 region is CAISEGQGRGNTEAFF. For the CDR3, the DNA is TGTGCCATCAGTGAAGGACAGGGCCGGGGGAACACTGAAGCTTTCTTT.